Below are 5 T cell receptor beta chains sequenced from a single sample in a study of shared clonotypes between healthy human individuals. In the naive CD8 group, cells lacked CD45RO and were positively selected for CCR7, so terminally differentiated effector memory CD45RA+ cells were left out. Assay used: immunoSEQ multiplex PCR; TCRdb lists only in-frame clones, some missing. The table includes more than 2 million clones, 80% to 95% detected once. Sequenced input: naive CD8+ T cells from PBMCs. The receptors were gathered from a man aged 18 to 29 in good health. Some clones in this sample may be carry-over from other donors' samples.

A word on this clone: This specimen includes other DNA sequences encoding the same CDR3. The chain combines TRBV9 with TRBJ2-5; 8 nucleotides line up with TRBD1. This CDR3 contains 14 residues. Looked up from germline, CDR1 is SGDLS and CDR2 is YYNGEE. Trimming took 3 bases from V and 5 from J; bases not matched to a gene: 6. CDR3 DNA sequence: TGTGCCAGCAGCGCCCGACAGGGGTCGGAGACCCAGTACTTC. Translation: CASSARQGSETQYF.

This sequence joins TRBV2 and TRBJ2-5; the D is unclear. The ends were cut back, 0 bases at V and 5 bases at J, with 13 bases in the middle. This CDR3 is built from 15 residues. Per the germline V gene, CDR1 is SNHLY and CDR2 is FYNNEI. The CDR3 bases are TGTGCCAGCAGTGAAGCGGGCTGGGGTGTCGAGACCCAGTACTTC. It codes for CASSEAGWGVETQYF.

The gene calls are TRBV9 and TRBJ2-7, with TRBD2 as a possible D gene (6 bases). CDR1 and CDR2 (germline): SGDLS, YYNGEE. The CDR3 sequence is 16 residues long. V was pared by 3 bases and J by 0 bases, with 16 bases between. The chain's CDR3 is CASSEGLPELSYEQYF. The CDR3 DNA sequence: TGTGCCAGCAGCGAGGGACTTCCTGAACTCTCCTACGAGCAGTACTTC.

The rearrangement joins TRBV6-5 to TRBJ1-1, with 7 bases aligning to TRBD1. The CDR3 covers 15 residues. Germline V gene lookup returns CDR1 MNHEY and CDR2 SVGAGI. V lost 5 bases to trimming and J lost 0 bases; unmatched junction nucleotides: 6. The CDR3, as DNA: TGTGCCAGCAGTACCCCGGGACAGCTGAACACTGAAGCTTTCTTT. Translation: CASSTPGQLNTEAFF.

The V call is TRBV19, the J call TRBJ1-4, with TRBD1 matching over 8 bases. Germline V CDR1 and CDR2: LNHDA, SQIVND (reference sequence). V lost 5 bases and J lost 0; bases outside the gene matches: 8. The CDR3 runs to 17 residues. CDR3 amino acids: CASSSVFRGPTNEKLFF. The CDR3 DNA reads TGTGCCAGTAGTTCCGTATTCAGGGGGCCAACTAATGAAAAACTGTTTTTT.